The 26 T cell receptor beta chains below come from one sample, sequenced in a study of OX40 agonist ivuxolimab in advanced cancers. Libraries were prepared by immunoSEQ multiplex PCR; TCRdb keeps only in-frame clonotypes and omits some of them. The sample holds 60,000 to 70,000 clones, around nine tenths seen once. The source material was CD4+ or CD8+ T cells sorted from blood, sampled in a trial of the OX40 agonist ivuxolimab. These TCRs come from an adult with an advanced solid tumor such as melanoma, head and neck, liver or kidney cancer.

V is TRBV11-2 and J is TRBJ2-5; D remains unclear. Germline assignment: CDR1 SGHAT and CDR2 FQNNGV. The CDR3 sequence is 12 residues long. The germline V and J ends were trimmed by 2 bases and 13 bases, with 14 bases remaining between them. Written as DNA, the CDR3 is TGTGCCAGCAGCTTAAGTTCCCTAGATCTGTACTTC. Protein product: CASSLSSLDLYF. Combining the CDR3 with reference TRBV11-2 and TRBJ2-5 gives the whole variable domain EAGVAQSPRYKIIEKRQSVAFWCNPISGHATLYWYQQILGQGPKLLIQFQNNGVVDDSQLPKDRFSAERLKGVDSTLKIQPAKLEDSAVYLCASSLSSLDLYFGPGTRLLVL.

The rearrangement uses TRBV14 and TRBJ2-5; no firm D call. The CDR3 is 17 residues long. The V gene lost 2 bases and the J gene lost 4 bases, with 20 bases spanning the gap. Germline V CDR1 and CDR2: SGHDN, FVKESK. CDR3: CASSQLGQRTLGETQYF. The CDR3 region has the DNA TGTGCCAGCAGCCAACTAGGGCAGCGCACCTTAGGAGAGACCCAGTACTTC. The full variable domain, rest sourced from reference TRBV14 and TRBJ2-5, is EAGVTQFPSHSVIEKGQTVTLRCDPISGHDNLYWYRRVMGKEIKFLLHFVKESKQDESGMPNNRFLAERTGGTYSTLKVQPAELEDSGVYFCASSQLGQRTLGETQYFGPGTRLLVL.

The chain couples TRBV28 to TRBJ1-1; 8 positions match TRBD1. In germline, CDR1 is MDHEN, CDR2 SYDVKM. The V segment lost 7 bases and the J segment 3 bases; nucleotides outside the gene matches: 7. The CDR3 covers 14 residues. The CDR3 DNA reads TGTGCCAGCATCCCGGGACAGGCCTACACTGAAGCTTTCTTT. Translation: CASIPGQAYTEAFF.

This sequence joins TRBV19 and TRBJ2-2, with TRBD1 as a possible D gene (5 bases). The CDR3 covers 12 residues. The germline V gene encodes CDR1 LNHDA and CDR2 SQIVND (reference sequence). Trimming took off 6 bases at V and 7 bases at J, with 9 bases between the two ends. The DNA of the CDR3 is TGTGCCAGTAGCCAGGGTATCGGGGAGCTGTTTTTT. Encoded protein: CASSQGIGELFF.

The rearrangement uses TRBV6-6 and TRBJ1-1, with 7 bases aligning to TRBD1. This CDR3 spans 13 amino acids. In germline, CDR1 is MNHNY, CDR2 SVGAGI (reference sequence). With V trimmed by 2 bases and J by 4 bases, 1 base remained unmatched. This CDR3 is CASSYDRVTEAFF. In DNA form, the CDR3 reads TGTGCCAGCAGTTACGACAGGGTCACTGAAGCTTTCTTT.

The V gene is TRBV14, the J gene TRBJ1-6; D uncertain. The V end lost 5 bases, the J end lost 6 bases, and 11 bases lay between the germline ends. This CDR3 is 14 amino acids long. CDR1 and CDR2 (germline): SGHDN, FVKESK. The DNA of the CDR3 is TGTGCCAGCAGCGGCAGAGACTTTAATTCACCCCTCCACTTT. It encodes CASSGRDFNSPLHF.

J is TRBJ2-1 and V is TRBV2, with 9 bases identical to TRBD1. Unmatched junction bases numbered 5, after V lost 6 bases and J lost 8 bases. CDR3 size: 13 residues. Germline V gene data show CDR1 as SNHLY and CDR2 as FYNNEI. The CDR3: CASRKRTGDEQFF. The CDR3 nucleotides are TGTGCCAGCAGGAAAAGGACAGGGGATGAGCAGTTCTTC.

The chain employs TRBV7-9 and TRBJ1-2; tentative D call: TRBD1 (6 bases). Per germline, CDR1 SEHNR and CDR2 FQNEAQ (reference sequence). The CDR3 loop spans 14 amino acids. V was cut by 5 bases and J by 4 bases, with 14 bases left in between. CDR3 coding DNA: TGTGCCAGCAGCCAAACAGGGTCGGTCTATGGCTACACCTTC. Translating gives CASSQTGSVYGYTF.

The chain uses TRBV5-6 and TRBJ1-6; TRBD1 matches at 8 bases. The CDR3 spans 15 residues. Germline-derived CDR1 and CDR2 are SGHDT and YYEEEE. Unmatched junction bases numbered 3, after V lost 1 base and J lost 6 bases. Here the CDR3 reads CASSLSGGFNSPLHF. As DNA, the CDR3 is TGTGCCAGCAGCTTGTCAGGGGGCTTTAATTCACCCCTCCACTTT.

The J gene is TRBJ1-1, the V gene TRBV20-1; D is possibly TRBD1 (5 bases). Germline V gene sequence: CDR1 DFQATT, CDR2 SNEGSKA (reference sequence). This CDR3 comprises 11 residues. The V and J ends lost 2 bases and 7 bases respectively, with 8 bases between them. In DNA, the CDR3 is TGCAGTGCTAGACGAGGGGTTGAAGCTTTCTTT. It yields the protein CSARRGVEAFF.

The chain joins TRBV9 to TRBJ2-1; 10 bases map to TRBD1. Germline V gene data show CDR1 as SGDLS and CDR2 as YYNGEE. J gave up 2 bases and V 4 bases, and 6 bases lay outside the gene matches. The CDR3 extends over 16 amino acids. The CDR3: CASSKRQGAPYNEQFF. The CDR3, as DNA: TGTGCCAGCAGCAAACGACAGGGGGCCCCCTACAATGAGCAGTTCTTC.

This clone has just one count. The genes are TRBV25-1 and TRBJ2-2; D might be TRBD2 (5 bases). The V gene's germline CDR1 is MGHDK and CDR2 SYGVNS. V dropped 4 bases and J dropped 8 bases, with 8 bases sitting between them. This CDR3 is built from 12 residues. The CDR3 DNA reads TGTGCCAGCAGTGCCGGCGGGGGGGAGCTGTTTTTT. As protein: CASSAGGGELFF.

This chain connects TRBV30 to TRBJ2-7; D ambiguous. Trimming pared 2 bases from V and 1 base from J, leaving 9 bases between. The CDR3 has 13 residues. Germline values: CDR1 GTSNPN, CDR2 SVGIG (reference sequence). The CDR3 bases are TGTGCCTGGAGTCTCCACGCTTCCTACGAGCAGTACTTC. Translation: CAWSLHASYEQYF.

The V call is TRBV10-1, the J call TRBJ2-5; TRBD2 aligns across 11 bases. The ends lost 2 bases at V and 5 bases at J; junction bases unmatched: 4. The CDR3 is made up of 15 amino acids. Germline V CDR1 and CDR2: WNHNN, SYGVQD (reference sequence). This CDR3 is CASSEGLAGGETQYF. In nucleotides, the CDR3 is TGCGCCAGCAGTGAGGGACTAGCGGGTGGGGAGACCCAGTACTTC.

This sequence joins TRBV7-2 and TRBJ2-7, with D hard to call. Per the germline V gene, CDR1 is SGHTA and CDR2 is FQGNSA. Between the trimmed V and J ends, which lost 5 bases and 1 base, there was a span of 12 bases. This CDR3 comprises 14 residues. CDR3 sequence (DNA): TGTGCCAGCAGCCAAGGACGGGTTTCCTACGAGCAGTACTTC. This sequence encodes CASSQGRVSYEQYF.

V and J are TRBV7-8 and TRBJ1-1, with D uncertain. The CDR3 covers 13 residues. Trimming took off 3 bases at V and 11 bases at J, with 16 bases between the two ends. Per the germline V gene, CDR1 is SGHVS and CDR2 is FQNEAQ. CDR3 protein: CASSFSGSTGAFF. The CDR3 nucleotides are TGTGCCAGCAGCTTCTCAGGATCCACGGGGGCTTTCTTT.

The chain recombines TRBV6-1 with TRBJ2-6, with a possible D match to TRBD1 (5 bases). CDR1 is MNHNS, CDR2 SASEGT, per germline. The CDR3 spans 15 residues. V was trimmed by 3 bases and J by 0 bases, leaving 6 bases between them. Here the CDR3 reads CASSDRVSGANVLTF. CDR3 nucleotides: TGTGCCAGCAGTGACAGGGTCTCTGGGGCCAACGTCCTGACTTTC.

The chain carries TRBV5-4 and TRBJ2-3; D possibly corresponds to TRBD1 (5 bases). The V and J ends lost 3 bases and 4 bases respectively, with 15 bases between them. The CDR3 consists of 15 residues. Germline V CDR1 and CDR2: SGHNT, YYREEE (reference sequence). Here the CDR3 reads CASSSDTRPADTQYF. In DNA, the CDR3 is TGTGCCAGCAGCTCGGACACCCGGCCGGCAGATACGCAGTATTTT.

This chain links TRBV6-5 with TRBJ1-2, with a weak D call TRBD1 (5 bases). Between the trimmed V and J ends, which lost 2 bases and 1 base, there was a span of 5 bases. This CDR3 comprises 13 residues. The germline V gene has CDR1 MNHEY and CDR2 SVGAGI. CDR3 in amino acids: CASSYDSNYGYTF. CDR3 nucleotide sequence: TGTGCCAGCAGTTACGACAGTAACTATGGCTACACCTTC.

The rearrangement joins TRBV30 to TRBJ2-2; 7 bases line up with TRBD1. Germline V gene sequence: CDR1 GTSNPN, CDR2 SVGIG (reference sequence). J lost 7 bases, V lost 4 bases, and 6 bases had no gene match. CDR3 size: 13 residues. CDR3 sequence: CAWTRQGNGELFF. CDR3 DNA sequence: TGTGCCTGGACTAGACAGGGTAACGGGGAGCTGTTTTTT. The full variable domain, completed using reference TRBV30 and TRBJ2-2, is SQTIHQWPATLVQPVGSPLSLECTVEGTSNPNLYWYRQAAGRGLQLLFYSVGIGQISSEVPQNLSASRPQDRQFILSSKKLLLSDSGFYLCAWTRQGNGELFFGEGSRLTVL.

The V and J genes are TRBV10-2 and TRBJ1-6; D is perhaps TRBD1 (6 bases). Per the germline V gene, CDR1 is WSHSY and CDR2 is SAAADI. The CDR3 spans 15 residues. The ends were cut back, 7 bases at V and 9 bases at J, with 19 bases in the middle. DNA for the CDR3: TGCGCCAGCACAGCAGGGGTTGGTCCTAGTTCACCCCTCCACTTT. Its protein product is CASTAGVGPSSPLHF.

This clone appeared once. The chain recombines TRBV6-5 with TRBJ2-1, with a possible D match to TRBD2 (5 bases). The germline CDR1 and CDR2 sequences are MNHEY and SVGAGI. Trimming removed 4 bases at V and 12 bases at J, with 10 bases between. The CDR3 has 11 amino acids. CDR3 coding DNA: TGTGCCAGCAGTTTTCGGCGGGTGCAGTTCTTC. Translation gives CASSFRRVQFF.

CDR3 nucleotide sequence: TGTGCCAGCAGCCAAGATTGGAAGGGGGTTGGGATAGCCAAAAACATTCAGTACTTC. Its translation: CASSQDWKGVGIAKNIQYF. The chain links TRBV4-2 to TRBJ2-4, with a possible D match to TRBD1 (6 bases). Germline V CDR1 and CDR2: LGHNA, YNFKEQ. The CDR3 is 19 residues long. V was shortened by 0 bases and J by 0 bases, with 18 bases between the two germline ends.

The chain uses TRBV30 and TRBJ2-5; 8 bases match TRBD2. In germline, CDR1 is GTSNPN, CDR2 SVGIG (reference sequence). The CDR3 length is 16 residues. Trimming took 3 bases from V and 1 from J; bases not matched to a gene: 10. The CDR3 nucleotides read TGTGCCTGGAGCCCCGCGGGGGGTCTCTTCCAAGAGACCCAGTACTTC. Translating gives CAWSPAGGLFQETQYF. The full variable domain, its missing parts supplied by reference TRBV30 and TRBJ2-5, is SQTIHQWPATLVQPVGSPLSLECTVEGTSNPNLYWYRQAAGRGLQLLFYSVGIGQISSEVPQNLSASRPQDRQFILSSKKLLLSDSGFYLCAWSPAGGLFQETQYFGPGTRLLVL.

This chain links TRBV9 with TRBJ2-3; D is ambiguous. The CDR3 spans 12 residues. Germline V gene lookup returns CDR1 SGDLS and CDR2 YYNGEE. V lost 0 bases to trimming and J lost 3 bases, with 2 bases between them. The CDR3 DNA is TGTGCCAGCAGCGTAGGAACAGATACGCAGTATTTT. This codes for CASSVGTDTQYF. Combining the CDR3 with reference TRBV9 and TRBJ2-3 gives the whole variable domain DSGVTQTPKHLITATGQRVTLRCSPRSGDLSVYWYQQSLDQGLQFLIQYYNGEERAKGNILERFSAQQFPDLHSELNLSSLELGDSALYFCASSVGTDTQYFGPGTRLTVL.

The chain couples TRBV11-2 to TRBJ1-4; D remains ambiguous. This CDR3 spans 16 amino acids. Germline lookup yields CDR1 SGHAT and CDR2 FQNNGV. Deletions cut 1 base from V and 0 bases from J, with 9 bases between. The CDR3: CASSLVPGPTNEKLFF. The CDR3 coding sequence is TGTGCCAGCAGCTTAGTTCCGGGTCCAACTAATGAAAAACTGTTTTTT. Variable domain in full (rest from reference TRBV11-2 and TRBJ1-4): EAGVAQSPRYKIIEKRQSVAFWCNPISGHATLYWYQQILGQGPKLLIQFQNNGVVDDSQLPKDRFSAERLKGVDSTLKIQPAKLEDSAVYLCASSLVPGPTNEKLFFGSGTQLSVL.